The source of this T cell receptor (beta chain) is a study of blood T cells in healthy people across ages. Together with a sample-barcoded 5' primer, a J-beta primer mix was included in a second PCR lasting about 6 to 11 cycles. Template switching added a 12-random-nucleotide identifier to every cDNA molecule. TCRdb fed the 5' RACE reads into MiXCR, producing one record per CDR3 protein. The sample consists of 1.8 million or so distinct CDR3 sequences, 35% to 50% of them appearing once. The CDR3 has 16 amino acids. Trimming cost V 11 bases and J 1 base, with 22 bases left between them. CDR1 and CDR2 (germline): MNHNY, SVGAGI (reference sequence).

Material: blood. The source of this sequence is a human donor in good health. The V call is TRBV6-6, the J call TRBJ2-3; TRBD1 or TRBD2 may be the D gene (6 bases each). CDR3 residues: CASQRGAQLGTDTQYF. In DNA form, the CDR3 reads TGTGCCTCTCAGAGGGGGGCCCAATTGGGCACAGATACGCAGTATTTT.